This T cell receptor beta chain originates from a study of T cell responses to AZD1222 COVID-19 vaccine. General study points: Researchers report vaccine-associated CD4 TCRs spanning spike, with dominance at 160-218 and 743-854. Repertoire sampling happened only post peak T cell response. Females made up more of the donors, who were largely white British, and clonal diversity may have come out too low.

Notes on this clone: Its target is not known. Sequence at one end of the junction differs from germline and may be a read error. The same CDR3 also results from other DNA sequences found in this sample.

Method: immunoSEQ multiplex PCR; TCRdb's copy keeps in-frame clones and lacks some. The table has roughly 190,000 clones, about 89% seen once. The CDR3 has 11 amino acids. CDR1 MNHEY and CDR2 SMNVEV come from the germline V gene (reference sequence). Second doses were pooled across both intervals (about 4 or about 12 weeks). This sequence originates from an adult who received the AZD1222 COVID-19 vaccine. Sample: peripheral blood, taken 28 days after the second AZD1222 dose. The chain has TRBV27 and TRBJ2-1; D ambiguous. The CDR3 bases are TGCGCCAGCAGTCAGTGGGATGAGCAGTTCTTC. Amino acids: CASSQWDEQFF.